This is a list of T cell receptor beta chains from one sample in a study of OX40 agonist ivuxolimab in advanced cancers. Some clones are missing from TCRdb's copy, which holds only in-frame ones; the method was immunoSEQ multiplex PCR. This sample yields about 47,000 clones, of which approximately 91% are seen a single time; 7.8% belongs to the top ten. Sequencing used CD4+ or CD8+ T cells sorted from blood, obtained in a trial of the OX40 agonist ivuxolimab. These receptors all stem from an adult with an advanced solid tumor such as melanoma, head and neck, liver or kidney cancer. The CDR3 runs from the conserved cysteine through the conserved F or W. A D gene is named only where the DNA matches it firmly. Size values are once, few and many counts, or a class for expanded clones, and some rows have none.

>TRBJ1-1|NA|NA|TRBV10-1
TGCGCCAGCACGGGGATCGAGATGAACACTGAAGCTTTCTTT
CASTGIEMNTEAFF
>TRBJ1-6|NA|few|TRBV6-5
TGTGCCAGCAGTTACTCGATGGGTACAGCCAATTCACCCCTCCACTTT
CASSYSMGTANSPLHF
>TRBJ1-1|NA|NA|TRBV11-2
TGTGCCAGCAGCCCCGACCAGAACACTGAAGCTTTCTTT
CASSPDQNTEAFF
>TRBJ1-5|NA|NA|TRBV28
TGTGCCAGCAGTCGAACTGTGGCCCAGCATTTT
CASSRTVAQHF
>TRBJ2-2|TRBD1|NA|TRBV29-1
TGCAGCGCCCTGGGACAGGGACGATCCTACACCGGGGAGCTGTTTTTT
CSALGQGRSYTGELFF
>TRBJ2-2|NA|NA|TRBV7-2
TGTGCCAGCAGCTTAGTGTCTACGAACACCGGGGAGCTGTTTTTT
CASSLVSTNTGELFF
>TRBJ2-1|NA|NA|TRBV7-9
TGTGCCAGCACCGAATACAATGAGCAGTTCTTC
CASTEYNEQFF
>TRBJ2-1|TRBD2|NA|TRBV4-3
TGCGCCAGCAGCCAACCGAGCGGGGGATACAATGAGCAGTTCTTC
CASSQPSGGYNEQFF
>TRBJ2-3|NA|NA|TRBV2
TGTGCCAGCAAAGCGGAGGGGGCCTTGGGAACAGATACGCAGTATTTT
CASKAEGALGTDTQYF
>TRBJ2-4|TRBD2|NA|TRBV19
TGTGCCAGTAGTATTGCAGCTAGCGGGATGGGTGACAAAAACATTCAGTACTTC
CASSIAASGMGDKNIQYF
>TRBJ2-2|NA|NA|TRBV6-6
TGTGCCAGCAGTATGAACAGGGTAGGGACCGGGGAGCTGTTTTTT
CASSMNRVGTGELFF
>TRBJ2-7|TRBD1|NA|TRBV27
TGTGCCAGCAGTTTGCTTGGGACAGGGGATTACGAGCAGTACTTC
CASSLLGTGDYEQYF
>TRBJ1-1|NA|NA|TRBV7-2
TGTGCCAGCAGCTTATCCGGGCGGGGGAACACTGAAGCTTTCTTT
CASSLSGRGNTEAFF
>TRBJ2-3|TRBD2|NA|TRBV5-6
TGTGCCAGCAGCTTTTTACTAGCGGGAGGGCCGAGGGCAGATACGCAGTATTTT
CASSFLLAGGPRADTQYF
>TRBJ1-5|NA|once|TRBV27
TGTGCCAGCAGTCCGGACAGAGATCAGCCCCAGCATTTT
CASSPDRDQPQHF
>TRBJ2-1|NA|NA|TRBV7-3
TGTGCCAGCAGCTTACCTAGCGACAATGAGCAGTTCTTC
CASSLPSDNEQFF
>TRBJ2-7|NA|NA|TRBV6-6
TGTGCCAGCAGTTATTACGTATCCGAGCAGTACTTC
CASSYYVSEQYF
>TRBJ2-7|NA|NA|TRBV27
TGTGCCAGCAGTAGGGGGGGAGAGGGTTTGTACGAGCAGTACTTC
CASSRGGEGLYEQYF
>TRBJ2-7|NA|NA|TRBV5-6
TGTGCCAGCAGCTGGGGGTACGAGCAGTACTTC
CASSWGYEQYF
>TRBJ2-2|TRBD2|NA|TRBV11-3
TGTGCCAGCAGCTCGCCCCACCCCTGGACTAGCGGGAGGGCCTCCGGGGAGCTGTTTTTT
CASSSPHPWTSGRASGELFF
>TRBJ2-4|NA|NA|TRBV7-9
TGTGCCAGCAGCTTAGCTACTTCTACTACCAAAAACATTCAGTACTTC
CASSLATSTTKNIQYF
>TRBJ2-2|NA|NA|TRBV28
TGTGCCAGCACCGCCGAACCGGGAGTAGGTACCGGGGAGCTGTTTTTT
CASTAEPGVGTGELFF
>TRBJ2-1|TRBD2|NA|TRBV27
TGTGCCAGCAATACGGCGCGGGAGGGGAGAGACTACAATGAGCAGTTCTTC
CASNTAREGRDYNEQFF
>TRBJ2-5|NA|NA|TRBV10-3
TGTGCCACGAACTCGGGGCAGCAAGAGACCCAGTACTTC
CATNSGQQETQYF
>TRBJ2-2|TRBD1|NA|TRBV18
TGTGCCAGCTCACCACCGACAGGGGGCGCCCCCGGGGAGCTGTTTTTT
CASSPPTGGAPGELFF
>TRBJ2-1|TRBD2|NA|TRBV14
TGTGCCAGCAGCCCAAGATATCAGACTAGCGGGAGCTATGAGCAGTTCTTC
CASSPRYQTSGSYEQFF